The clone carrying this T cell receptor (beta chain) has ten or more counts. The V end lost 5 bases, the J end lost 8 bases, and 18 bases lay between the germline ends. The CDR3 has 14 residues. Using its own MiXCR run on the 5' RACE reads, TCRdb lists one record per CDR3 protein. Found here are about 60,000 distinct CDR3 sequences, just under 30% of them singletons; the top ten hold 2% to 2.5%. The sequencing sample was made of tumor-infiltrating naive CD4+ T cells sorted from the breast tumor. The sample's subset: naive CD4+ T cells, CD4+CD45RA+CD25-. The source of this sequence is a female donor with breast cancer. The chain combines TRBV12-3 or TRBV12-4 with TRBJ1-1, with no clear D. The CDR3 here is CASSPSGLRIEAFF. Here the CDR3 DNA reads TGTGCCAGCAGTCCTAGCGGCCTGAGGATCGAAGCTTTCTTT.